These 19 T cell receptor beta chains were sequenced from one sample in a study of cytomegalovirus exposure and HLA in healthy donors (dated by TCRdb to 2017 to 2019). To prepare the library, the immunoSEQ multiplex PCR assay was applied. For the multiplex PCR, a mixture combining 60 forward primers for TCR Vbeta segments and 13 reverse primers for TCR Jbeta segments was used. Imported from immuneACCESS, the table was reduced by TCRdb to in-frame sequences with V and J called. These copies leave out some clones; in studies compared against another copy, an unresolved V gene accounts for under half, and the cause of the remainder is not known. The sample profile shows fewer than 250,000 clones; roughly 80% of them were found once. 2.9% of the sample goes to the ten largest clones. The sample comprised PBMCs. The receptor set was obtained from a man aged 30 to 39 in good health and CMV-seronegative.

For the CDR3, the DNA is TGCAGCGTTGCAGGGACTTGGGAGCAGTACTTC. This sequence encodes CSVAGTWEQYF. V usage is TRBV29-1 and J usage is TRBJ2-7; D possibly corresponds to TRBD2 (6 bases). From germline, CDR1 is SQVTM and CDR2 ANQGSEA. The V end was cut by 4 bases, the J end by 7 bases, with 11 bases between. The CDR3 length is 11 residues.

The chain links TRBV28 to TRBJ2-5, with D maybe TRBD2 (5 bases). The CDR3 spans 16 residues. V was cut by 1 base and J by 3 bases, with 15 bases left in between. Per the germline V gene, CDR1 is MDHEN and CDR2 is SYDVKM. The CDR3 spells CASSLSDGLGEETQYF. The CDR3 DNA sequence: TGTGCCAGCAGTTTATCCGATGGGCTCGGGGAAGAGACCCAGTACTTC.

The chain joins TRBV27 to TRBJ2-3; the match to TRBD2 covers 10 bases. The CDR3 runs to 16 residues. Germline values: CDR1 MNHEY, CDR2 SMNVEV (reference sequence). The J segment lost 3 bases and the V segment lost 3 bases, leaving 6 bases of the junction unmatched. The CDR3 bases are TGTGCCAGCAGTTTCTCCCTAGCGGGGGTAACAGATACGCAGTATTTT. Protein: CASSFSLAGVTDTQYF.

This chain joins TRBV7-2 and TRBJ1-2; D is undetermined. This CDR3 has 14 amino acids. The germline V gene encodes CDR1 SGHTA and CDR2 FQGNSA. V was shortened by 4 bases and J by 4 bases, with 13 bases between the two germline ends. Written as DNA, the CDR3 is TGTGCCAGCAGCTACTTAGACGGGGTCTATGGCTACACCTTC. It translates to CASSYLDGVYGYTF.

This clone was detected once. The rearrangement links TRBV29-1 to TRBJ1-1; tentative D call: TRBD1 (6 bases). Germline CDR1 reads SQVTM; CDR2 reads ANQGSEA. V was trimmed by 7 bases and J by 1 base, leaving 13 bases between them. The CDR3 has 13 amino acids. In DNA, the CDR3 is TGCAGCGCTATGACAGGAACGAACACTGAAGCTTTCTTT. The encoded protein is CSAMTGTNTEAFF. The whole variable domain, remainder taken from reference TRBV29-1 and TRBJ1-1, is SAVISQKPSRDICQRGTSLTIQCQVDSQVTMMFWYRQQPGQSLTLIATANQGSEATYESGFVIDKFPISRPNLTFSTLTVSNMSPEDSSIYLCSAMTGTNTEAFFGQGTRLTVV.

Concerning this clone itself: The junction departs from germline at one end; a sequencing error may be responsible. The J gene is TRBJ1-5, the V gene TRBV7-9; TRBD1 matches at 9 bases. Germline CDR1 reads SEHNR; CDR2 reads FQNEAQ (reference sequence). The CDR3 loop spans 14 amino acids. CDR3 residues: CSSSAGTGKQPQHF. The CDR3 region has the DNA TGTTCCAGCAGCGCCGGGACAGGGAAGCAGCCCCAGCATTTT.

The chain carries TRBV18 and TRBJ2-7; possibly TRBD1 for D (6 bases). The CDR3 runs to 13 residues. Trimming shortened V by 8 bases and J by 3 bases, and 14 bases separated the two germline ends. Looked up from germline, CDR1 is KGHSH and CDR2 is LQKENI. The CDR3, as DNA: TGTGCCAGCCGGGGACAACTCCACTACGAGCAGTACTTC. Translating it yields CASRGQLHYEQYF.

This clone was picked up a small number of times. Here the CDR3 DNA reads TGTGCCAGCAGTCCGGAGACAGGGAGCAATCAGCCCCAGCATTTT. It yields the protein CASSPETGSNQPQHF. The V gene is TRBV6-5, the J gene TRBJ1-5, with 7 bases that match TRBD1. The CDR3 is made up of 15 amino acids. The V gene's germline CDR1 is MNHEY and CDR2 SVGAGI. V shed 5 bases and J 1 base; nucleotides not matched to a gene: 5.

J is TRBJ2-4 and V is TRBV19; D possibly corresponds to TRBD1 (5 bases). Germline lookup yields CDR1 LNHDA and CDR2 SQIVND (reference sequence). The CDR3 sequence is 14 residues long. Between the trimmed V and J ends, which lost 7 bases and 9 bases, there was a span of 19 bases. The CDR3 is CASTPAQGTGIQYF. As DNA, the CDR3 is TGTGCCAGTACACCGGCGCAGGGAACTGGCATTCAGTACTTC.

The rearrangement uses TRBV29-1 and TRBJ2-3; TRBD2 matches 7 bases. The CDR3 length is 15 residues. Germline V lookup: CDR1 SQVTM, CDR2 ANQGSEA. With 2 bases clipped from V and 4 bases from J, the junction kept 9 bases outside the gene matches. CDR3 bases: TGCAGCGTTGAAAGTGTGGGGCGGGGGTCAGATACGCAGTATTTT. It yields the protein CSVESVGRGSDTQYF.

J is TRBJ2-3 and V is TRBV10-3, with 14 positions matching TRBD2. Germline V CDR1 and CDR2: ENHRY, SYGVKD. V lost 6 bases to trimming and J lost 2 bases; unmatched junction nucleotides: 7. CDR3 size: 17 residues. The CDR3 nucleotides read TGTGCCATCAGCGGGACTAGCGGGGGATACCACACAGATACGCAGTATTTT. It is translated as CAISGTSGGYHTDTQYF.

The chain has TRBV27 and TRBJ1-1, with TRBD1 as a possible D gene (5 bases). Germline CDR1 MNHEY, CDR2 SMNVEV (reference sequence). The CDR3 has 14 residues. Trimming removed 6 bases at V and 0 bases at J, with 11 bases between. The CDR3 DNA reads TGTGCCAGCAGACCTGGGGCCTTGAACACTGAAGCTTTCTTT. Its translation: CASRPGALNTEAFF.

This chain uses TRBV27 with TRBJ1-2; D unclear. The CDR3 runs to 16 residues. Trimming left V 6 bases short and J 7 bases short, with 24 bases between. Germline CDR1 reads MNHEY; CDR2 reads SMNVEV (reference sequence). CDR3 in amino acids: CASSFPYRCSGGGYTF. The CDR3 DNA reads TGTGCCAGCAGCTTTCCCTATCGTTGCTCTGGAGGTGGCTACACCTTC.

J is TRBJ2-2 and V is TRBV11-2, with D maybe TRBD1 (6 bases). CDR3 length: 15 residues. Deletions cut 1 base from V and 5 bases from J, with 11 bases between. From germline, CDR1 is SGHAT and CDR2 FQNNGV. The CDR3 DNA is TGTGCCAGCAGCTTAGTCGGACAGCGGACCGGGGAGCTGTTTTTT. Translating gives CASSLVGQRTGELFF.

The chain uses TRBV11-2 and TRBJ1-2, with D unresolved. Germline-derived CDR1 and CDR2 are SGHAT and FQNNGV. V was clipped by 1 base and J by 6 bases, with 21 bases between them. This CDR3 is built from 17 residues. The CDR3, as DNA: TGTGCCAGCAGCTTAGTGCGTCGGTCAGGCCTCGGGGATGGCTACACCTTC. Translated: CASSLVRRSGLGDGYTF.

The J gene is TRBJ2-2, the V gene TRBV10-3; 8 bases match TRBD1. Germline CDR1 ENHRY, CDR2 SYGVKD. V dropped 11 bases and J dropped 4; count of bases not matched to a gene: 6. CDR3 length: 13 amino acids. The CDR3 sequence is CAVGQGSTGELFF. The CDR3 nucleotides are TGTGCCGTCGGACAGGGAAGCACCGGGGAGCTGTTTTTT.

The chain combines TRBV7-9 with TRBJ2-7, with 8 nucleotides matching TRBD1. The V and J ends lost 5 bases and 5 bases, in that order; junction bases with no gene match: 11. Germline CDR1 is SEHNR and CDR2 is FQNEAQ (reference sequence). CDR3 size: 15 residues. The CDR3 spells CASSIGQGRSNEQYF. The CDR3 DNA is TGTGCCAGCAGCATCGGACAGGGCAGGTCAAACGAGCAGTACTTC. The complete variable domain, with remaining parts taken from reference TRBV7-9 and TRBJ2-7, reads DTGVSQNPRHKITKRGQNVTFRCDPISEHNRLYWYRQTLGQGPEFLTYFQNEAQLEKSRLLSDRFSAERPKGSFSTLEIQRTEQGDSAMYLCASSIGQGRSNEQYFGPGTRLTVT.

The chain is built from TRBV11-2 and TRBJ2-7; no reliable D call. Germline loops: CDR1 SGHAT, CDR2 FQNNGV. Trimming left V 1 base short and J 3 bases short, with 4 bases between. CDR3 size: 12 residues. The CDR3 DNA follows: TGTGCCAGCAGCTTAGCCCTCTACGAGCAGTACTTC. It is translated as CASSLALYEQYF.

The rearrangement joins TRBV27 to TRBJ1-2; 9 nucleotides agree with TRBD1. The CDR3 has 14 residues. Per the germline V gene, CDR1 is MNHEY and CDR2 is SMNVEV (reference sequence). J gave up 8 bases and V 7 bases, and 11 bases lay outside the gene matches. The CDR3 spells CASTFLGQGGGYTF. Here the CDR3 DNA reads TGTGCCAGCACCTTCCTGGGACAGGGAGGCGGCTACACCTTC.